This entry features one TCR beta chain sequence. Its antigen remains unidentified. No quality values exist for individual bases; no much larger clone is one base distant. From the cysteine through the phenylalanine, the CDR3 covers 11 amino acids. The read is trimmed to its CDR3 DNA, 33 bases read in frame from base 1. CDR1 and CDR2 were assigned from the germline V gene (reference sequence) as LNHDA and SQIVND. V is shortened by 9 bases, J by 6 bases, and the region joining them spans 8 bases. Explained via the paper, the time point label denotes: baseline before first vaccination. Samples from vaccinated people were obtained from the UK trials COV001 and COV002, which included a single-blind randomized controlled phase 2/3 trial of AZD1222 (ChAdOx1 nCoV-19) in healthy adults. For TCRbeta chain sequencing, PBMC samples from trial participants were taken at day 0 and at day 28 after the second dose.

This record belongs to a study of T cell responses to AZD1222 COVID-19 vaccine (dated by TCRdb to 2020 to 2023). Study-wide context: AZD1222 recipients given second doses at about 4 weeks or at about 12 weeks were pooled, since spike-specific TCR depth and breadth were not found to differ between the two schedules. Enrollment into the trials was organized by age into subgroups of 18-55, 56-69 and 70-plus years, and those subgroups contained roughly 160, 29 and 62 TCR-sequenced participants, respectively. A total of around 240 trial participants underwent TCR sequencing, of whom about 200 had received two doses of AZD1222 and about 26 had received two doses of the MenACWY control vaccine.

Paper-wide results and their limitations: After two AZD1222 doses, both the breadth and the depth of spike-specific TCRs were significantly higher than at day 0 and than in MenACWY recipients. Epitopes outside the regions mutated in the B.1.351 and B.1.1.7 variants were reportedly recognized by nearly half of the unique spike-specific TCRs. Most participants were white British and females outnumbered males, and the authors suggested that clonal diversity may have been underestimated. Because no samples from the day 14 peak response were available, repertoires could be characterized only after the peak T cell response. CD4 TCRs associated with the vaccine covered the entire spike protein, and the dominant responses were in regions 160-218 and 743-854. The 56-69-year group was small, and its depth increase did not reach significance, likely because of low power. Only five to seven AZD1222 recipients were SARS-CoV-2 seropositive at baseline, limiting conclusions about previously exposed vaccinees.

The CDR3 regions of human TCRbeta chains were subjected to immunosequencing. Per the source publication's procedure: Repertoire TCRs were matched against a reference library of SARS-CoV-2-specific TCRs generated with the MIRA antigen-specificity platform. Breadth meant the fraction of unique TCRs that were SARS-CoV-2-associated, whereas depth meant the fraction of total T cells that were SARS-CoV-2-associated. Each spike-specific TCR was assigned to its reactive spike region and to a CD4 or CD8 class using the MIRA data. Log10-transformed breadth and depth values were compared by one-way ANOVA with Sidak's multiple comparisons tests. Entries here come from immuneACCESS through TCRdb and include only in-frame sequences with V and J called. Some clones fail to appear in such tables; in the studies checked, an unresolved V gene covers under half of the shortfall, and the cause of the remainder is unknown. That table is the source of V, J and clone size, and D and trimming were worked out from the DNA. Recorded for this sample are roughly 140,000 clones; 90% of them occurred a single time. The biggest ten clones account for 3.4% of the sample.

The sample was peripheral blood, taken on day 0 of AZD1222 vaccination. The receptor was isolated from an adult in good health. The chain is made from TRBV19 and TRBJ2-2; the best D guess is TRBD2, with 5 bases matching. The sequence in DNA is TGTGCCAGCTTGCGGGCCGGGGAGCTGTTTTTT. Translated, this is CASLRAGELFF.